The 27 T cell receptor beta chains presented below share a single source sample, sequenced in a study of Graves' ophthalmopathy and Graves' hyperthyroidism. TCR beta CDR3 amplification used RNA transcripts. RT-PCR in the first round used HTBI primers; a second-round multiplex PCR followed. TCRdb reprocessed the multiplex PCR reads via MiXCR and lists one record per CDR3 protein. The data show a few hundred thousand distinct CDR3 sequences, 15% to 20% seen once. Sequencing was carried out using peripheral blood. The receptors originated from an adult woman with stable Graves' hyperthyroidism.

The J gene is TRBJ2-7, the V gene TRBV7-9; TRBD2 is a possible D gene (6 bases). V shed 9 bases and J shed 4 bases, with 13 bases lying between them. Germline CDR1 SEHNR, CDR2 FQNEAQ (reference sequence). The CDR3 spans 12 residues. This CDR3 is CASALRGYEQYF. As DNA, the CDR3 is TGTGCCAGTGCGCTACGGGGGTACGAGCAGTACTTC.

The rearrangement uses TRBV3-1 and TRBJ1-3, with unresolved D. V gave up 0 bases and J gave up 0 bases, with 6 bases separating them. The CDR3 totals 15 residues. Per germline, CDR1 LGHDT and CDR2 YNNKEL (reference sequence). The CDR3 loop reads CASSQDRNSGNTIYF. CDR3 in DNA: TGTGCCAGCAGCCAAGACCGGAACTCTGGAAACACCATATATTTT.

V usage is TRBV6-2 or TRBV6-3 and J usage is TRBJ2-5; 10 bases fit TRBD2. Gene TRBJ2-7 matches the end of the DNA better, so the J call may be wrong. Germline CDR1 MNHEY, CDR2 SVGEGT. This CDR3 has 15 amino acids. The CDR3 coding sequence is TGTGCCAGCAGTTACGGGACTAGCGCGACCTACGAGCAGTACTTC. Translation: CASSYGTSATYEQYF.

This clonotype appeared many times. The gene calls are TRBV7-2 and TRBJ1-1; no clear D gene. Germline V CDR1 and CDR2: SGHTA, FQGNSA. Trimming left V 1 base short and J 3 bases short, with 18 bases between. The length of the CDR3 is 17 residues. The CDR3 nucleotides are TGTGCCAGCAGCTTAGGAGGGTTGGCCGGGGTGGACACTGAAGCTTTCTTT. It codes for CASSLGGLAGVDTEAFF.

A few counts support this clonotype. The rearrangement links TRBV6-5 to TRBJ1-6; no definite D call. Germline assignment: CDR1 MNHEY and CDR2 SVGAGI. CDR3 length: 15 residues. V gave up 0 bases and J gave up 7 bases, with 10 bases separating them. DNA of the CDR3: TGTGCCAGCAGTTACTCGAAGCGAGGGAATTCACCCCTCCACTTT. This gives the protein CASSYSKRGNSPLHF.

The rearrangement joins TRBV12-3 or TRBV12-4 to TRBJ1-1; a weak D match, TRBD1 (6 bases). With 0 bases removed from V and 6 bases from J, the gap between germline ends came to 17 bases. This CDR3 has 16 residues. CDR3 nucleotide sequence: TGTGCCAGCAGTTTAGCACAGGGTGGGGCCCCCGCTGAAGCTTTCTTT. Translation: CASSLAQGGAPAEAFF.

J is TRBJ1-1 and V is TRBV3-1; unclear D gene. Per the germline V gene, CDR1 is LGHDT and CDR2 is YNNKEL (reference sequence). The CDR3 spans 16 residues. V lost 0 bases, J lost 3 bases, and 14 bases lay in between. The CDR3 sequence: CASSQEVFWSDTEAFF. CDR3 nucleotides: TGTGCCAGCAGCCAAGAGGTATTTTGGTCGGACACTGAAGCTTTCTTT. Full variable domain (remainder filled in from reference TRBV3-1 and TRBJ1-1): DTAVSQTPKYLVTQMGNDKSIKCEQNLGHDTMYWYKQDSKKFLKIMFSYNNKELIINETVPNRFSPKSPDKAHLNLHINSLELGDSAVYFCASSQEVFWSDTEAFFGQGTRLTVV.

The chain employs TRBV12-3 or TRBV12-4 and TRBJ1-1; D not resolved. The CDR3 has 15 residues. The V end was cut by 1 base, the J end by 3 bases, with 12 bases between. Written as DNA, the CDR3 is TGTGCCAGCAGTTTAGTAGGCCCGACTCACACTGAAGCTTTCTTT. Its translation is CASSLVGPTHTEAFF.

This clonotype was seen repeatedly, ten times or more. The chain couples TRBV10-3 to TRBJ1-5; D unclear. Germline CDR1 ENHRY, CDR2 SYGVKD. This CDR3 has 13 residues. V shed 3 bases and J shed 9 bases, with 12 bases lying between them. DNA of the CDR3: TGTGCCATCAGTGACGGCCCTGATCGGCCCCAGCATTTT. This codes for CAISDGPDRPQHF.

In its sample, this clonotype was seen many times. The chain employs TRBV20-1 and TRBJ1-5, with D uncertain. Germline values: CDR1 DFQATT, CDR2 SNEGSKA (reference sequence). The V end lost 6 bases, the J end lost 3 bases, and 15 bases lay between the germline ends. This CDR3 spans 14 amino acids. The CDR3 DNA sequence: TGCAGTGCCAAAGCCGGGCCTGACAATCAGCCCCAGCATTTT. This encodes CSAKAGPDNQPQHF.

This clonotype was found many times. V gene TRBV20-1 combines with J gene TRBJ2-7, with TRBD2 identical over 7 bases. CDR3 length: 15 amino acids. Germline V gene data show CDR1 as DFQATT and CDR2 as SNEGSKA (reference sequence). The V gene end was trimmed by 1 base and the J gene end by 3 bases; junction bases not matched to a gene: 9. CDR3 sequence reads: CSARVGGSTHYEQYF. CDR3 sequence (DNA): TGCAGTGCTAGAGTTGGCGGGAGTACGCACTACGAGCAGTACTTC.

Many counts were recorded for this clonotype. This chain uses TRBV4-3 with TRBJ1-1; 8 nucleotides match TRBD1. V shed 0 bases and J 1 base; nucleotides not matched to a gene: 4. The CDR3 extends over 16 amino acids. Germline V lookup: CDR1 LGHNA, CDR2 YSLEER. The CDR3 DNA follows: TGCGCCAGCAGCCAAGACCTAGGACAGGGGAACACTGAAGCTTTCTTT. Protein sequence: CASSQDLGQGNTEAFF.

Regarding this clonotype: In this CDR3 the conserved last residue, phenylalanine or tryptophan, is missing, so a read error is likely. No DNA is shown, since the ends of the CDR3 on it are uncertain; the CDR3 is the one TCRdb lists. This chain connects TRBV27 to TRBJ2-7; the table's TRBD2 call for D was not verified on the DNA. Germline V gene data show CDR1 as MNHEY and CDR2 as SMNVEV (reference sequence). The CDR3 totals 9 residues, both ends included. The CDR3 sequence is CASSGTSGR.

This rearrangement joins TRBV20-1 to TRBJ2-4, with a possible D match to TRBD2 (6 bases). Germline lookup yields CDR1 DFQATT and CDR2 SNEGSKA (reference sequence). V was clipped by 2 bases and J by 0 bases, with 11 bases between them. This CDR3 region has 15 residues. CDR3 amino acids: CSARRGMLAKNIQYF. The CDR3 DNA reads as TGCAGTGCTAGACGCGGGATGCTAGCCAAAAACATTCAGTACTTC.

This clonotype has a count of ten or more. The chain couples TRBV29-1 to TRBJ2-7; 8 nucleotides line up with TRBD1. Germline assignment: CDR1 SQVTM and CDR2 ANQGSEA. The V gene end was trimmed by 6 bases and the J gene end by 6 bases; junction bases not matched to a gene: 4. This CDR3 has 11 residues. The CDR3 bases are TGCAGCGTCGGACAGGGCGCCGAGCAGTACTTC. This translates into CSVGQGAEQYF.

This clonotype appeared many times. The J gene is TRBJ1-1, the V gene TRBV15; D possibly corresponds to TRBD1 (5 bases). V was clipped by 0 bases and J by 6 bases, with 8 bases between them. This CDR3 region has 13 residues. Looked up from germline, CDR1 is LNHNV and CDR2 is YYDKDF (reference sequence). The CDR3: CATSRDRASEAFF. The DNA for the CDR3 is TGTGCCACCAGCAGAGACAGGGCCTCTGAAGCTTTCTTT.

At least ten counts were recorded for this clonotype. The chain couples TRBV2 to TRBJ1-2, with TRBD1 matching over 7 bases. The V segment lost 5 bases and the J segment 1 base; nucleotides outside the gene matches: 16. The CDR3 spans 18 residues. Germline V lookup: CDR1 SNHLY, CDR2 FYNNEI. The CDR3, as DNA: TGTGCCAGCAGTCCTTGGACAGGCCTAATGAACATTAACTATGGCTACACCTTC. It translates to CASSPWTGLMNINYGYTF.

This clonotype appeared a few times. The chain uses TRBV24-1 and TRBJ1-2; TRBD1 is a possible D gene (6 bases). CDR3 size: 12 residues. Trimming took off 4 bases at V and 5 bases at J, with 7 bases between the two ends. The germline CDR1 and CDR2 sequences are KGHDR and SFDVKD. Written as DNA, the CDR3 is TGTGCCACCAGTGACCAGGGGTATGGCTACACCTTC. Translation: CATSDQGYGYTF.

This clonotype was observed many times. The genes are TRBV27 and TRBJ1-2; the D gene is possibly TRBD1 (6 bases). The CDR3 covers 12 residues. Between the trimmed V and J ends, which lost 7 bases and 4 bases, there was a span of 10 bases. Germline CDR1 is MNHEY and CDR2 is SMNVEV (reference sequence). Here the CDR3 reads CASTGGGYGYTF. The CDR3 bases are TGTGCCAGCACAGGAGGGGGCTATGGCTACACCTTC.

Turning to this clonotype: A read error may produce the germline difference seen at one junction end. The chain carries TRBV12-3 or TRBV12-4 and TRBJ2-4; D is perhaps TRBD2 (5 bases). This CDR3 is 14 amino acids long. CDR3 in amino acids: CASSLNLAKNIKYF. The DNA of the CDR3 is TGTGCCAGCAGTTTAAACCTAGCCAAAAACATTAAGTACTTC.

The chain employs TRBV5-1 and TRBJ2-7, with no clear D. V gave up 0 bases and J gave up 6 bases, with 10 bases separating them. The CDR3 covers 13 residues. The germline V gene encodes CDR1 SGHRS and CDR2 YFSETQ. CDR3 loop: CASSLEFRAEQYF. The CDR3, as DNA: TGCGCCAGCAGCTTGGAGTTCAGAGCCGAGCAGTACTTC.

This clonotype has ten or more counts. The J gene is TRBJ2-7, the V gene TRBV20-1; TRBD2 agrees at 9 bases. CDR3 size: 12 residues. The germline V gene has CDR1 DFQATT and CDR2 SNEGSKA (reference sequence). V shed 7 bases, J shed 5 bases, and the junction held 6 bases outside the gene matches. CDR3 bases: TGCAGTGGAAAGCGGGGGGTGAACGAGCAGTACTTC. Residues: CSGKRGVNEQYF.

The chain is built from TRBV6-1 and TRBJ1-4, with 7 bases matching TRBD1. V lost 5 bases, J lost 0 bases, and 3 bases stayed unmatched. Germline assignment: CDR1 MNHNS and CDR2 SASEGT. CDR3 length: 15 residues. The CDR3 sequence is CASSRTGATNEKLFF. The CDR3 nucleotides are TGTGCCAGCAGTCGTACAGGGGCAACTAATGAAAAACTGTTTTTT.

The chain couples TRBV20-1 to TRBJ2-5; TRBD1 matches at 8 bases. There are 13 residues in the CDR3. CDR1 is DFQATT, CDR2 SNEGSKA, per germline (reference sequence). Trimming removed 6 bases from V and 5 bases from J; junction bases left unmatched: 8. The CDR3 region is CSAGGQGRETQYF. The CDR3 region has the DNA TGCAGTGCCGGAGGACAGGGCCGGGAGACCCAGTACTTC.

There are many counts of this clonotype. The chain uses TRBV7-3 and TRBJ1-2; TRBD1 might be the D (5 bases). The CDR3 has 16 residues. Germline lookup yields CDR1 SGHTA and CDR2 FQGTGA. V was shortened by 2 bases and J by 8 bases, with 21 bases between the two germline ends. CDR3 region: CASSLLGGTRGGGYTF. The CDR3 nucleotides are TGTGCCAGCAGCTTACTTGGAGGGACCCGAGGTGGGGGCTACACCTTC.

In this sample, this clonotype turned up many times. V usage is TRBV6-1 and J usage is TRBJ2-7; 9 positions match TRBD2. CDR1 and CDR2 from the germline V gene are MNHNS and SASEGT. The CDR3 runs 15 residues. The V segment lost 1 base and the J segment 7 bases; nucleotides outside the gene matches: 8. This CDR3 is CASSEDAGGPGEQYF. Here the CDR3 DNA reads TGTGCCAGCAGTGAAGATGCGGGAGGGCCTGGGGAGCAGTACTTC.

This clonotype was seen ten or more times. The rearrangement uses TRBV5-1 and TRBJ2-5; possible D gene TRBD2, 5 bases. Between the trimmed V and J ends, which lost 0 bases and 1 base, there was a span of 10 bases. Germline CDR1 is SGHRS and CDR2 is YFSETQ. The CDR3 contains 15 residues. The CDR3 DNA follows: TGCGCCAGCAGCTTGGGTCGGAGGACCCAAGAGACCCAGTACTTC. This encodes CASSLGRRTQETQYF.